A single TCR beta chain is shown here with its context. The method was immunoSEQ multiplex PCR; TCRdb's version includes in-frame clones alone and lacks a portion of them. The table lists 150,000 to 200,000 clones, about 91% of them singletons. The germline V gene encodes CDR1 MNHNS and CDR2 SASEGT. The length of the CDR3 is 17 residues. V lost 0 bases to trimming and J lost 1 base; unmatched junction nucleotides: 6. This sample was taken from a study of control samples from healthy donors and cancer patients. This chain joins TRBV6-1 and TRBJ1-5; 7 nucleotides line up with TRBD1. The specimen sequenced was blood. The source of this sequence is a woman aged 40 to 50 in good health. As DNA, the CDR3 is TGTGCCAGCAGTGAAGCGGGGGGCAGGGGGAGCAATCAGCCCCAGCATTTT. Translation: CASSEAGGRGSNQPQHF.